This TCR beta chain was captured by sequencing in a study of spatial heterogeneity in lung cancer. Study-level background: Raw-read counts averaged over ten per unique TCR and UMI combination.

TCRdb reprocessed the 5' RACE reads via MiXCR and lists one record per CDR3 protein. The sample includes around 89,000 distinct CDR3 sequences, 12% of them seen just once. General observations from the study: Circulating ubiquitous expanded tumor TCRs were observed more frequently at resection than at follow-up.

CDR1 and CDR2 from the germline V gene are SQVTM and ANQGSEA. The CDR3 sequence is 16 residues long. Trimming cost V 2 bases and J 0 bases, with 14 bases left between them. This clonotype came up a few times. Antigen specificity is unknown. Sample time point: sample taken at primary tumor resection. Whole RNA was taken from tumor, nontumor lung or frozen PBMC; it was then sequenced unsorted. Specimen: PBMCs, collected at surgery. This receptor was obtained from a male donor with early-stage non-small cell lung cancer. This chain joins TRBV29-1 and TRBJ2-1; tentatively, D is TRBD1 (5 bases). In DNA form, the CDR3 reads TGCAGCGTTGAACCCCTTCGCGACAGCTCCTACAATGAGCAGTTCTTC. It translates to CSVEPLRDSSYNEQFF.